Listed below are T cell receptor beta chains from one sample, sequenced in a study of T cells after yellow fever vaccination. From the 5' RACE reads, TCRdb called clonotypes with MiXCR, one entry per CDR3 protein. Among 120,000 or so distinct CDR3 sequences listed, about 15% were seen once. Sequencing was performed on CD8+ T cells sorted from PBMCs, taken 5 days after the yellow fever booster vaccination. Every receptor here comes from a man in his late teens or twenties who received the YFV17D yellow fever vaccine. Each CDR3 is given with its conserved first and last residue. Each record gives: CDR3 DNA, CDR3 protein, V gene, D gene, J gene, clone size. The D gene is left open where the match is weak. Part of the rows lack a size; the others show once, few, many or a class for expanded clones.

DNA: TGCGCCAGCAGCCTTCCGTCTGGGACCTCTGGAAACACCATATATTTT
CDR3: CASSLPSGTSGNTIYF
V: TRBV4-1
D: NA
J: TRBJ1-3
size: few

DNA: TGTGCCAGCAGCCCCAGCGGGGGCAACACCGGGGAGCTGTTTTTT
CDR3: CASSPSGGNTGELFF
V: TRBV7-2
D: TRBD2
J: TRBJ2-2
size: NA

DNA: TGCGCCAGCAGCTTGGAGGTCCCGGGGGACGATGGCTACACCTTC
CDR3: CASSLEVPGDDGYTF
V: TRBV5-1
D: NA
J: TRBJ1-2
size: NA

DNA: TGCGCCAGCAGCCAAGGGAGTGTCGCGGGGGCGAGCTCTGGAAACACCATATATTTT
CDR3: CASSQGSVAGASSGNTIYF
V: TRBV4-3
D: NA
J: TRBJ1-3
size: NA

DNA: TGCGCCAGCAGCCTTTATTTCAGGGGTGACTATGAAAAACTGTTTTTT
CDR3: CASSLYFRGDYEKLFF
V: TRBV5-1
D: NA
J: TRBJ1-4
size: many

DNA: TGTGCCAGCAGCCAAGAAGGAGGGACTCTTCAAGAGACCCAGTACTTC
CDR3: CASSQEGGTLQETQYF
V: TRBV4-2
D: NA
J: TRBJ2-5
size: many

DNA: TGTGCCAGCAGTCCCCGTGTCACGGCGGCAGATACGCAGTATTTT
CDR3: CASSPRVTAADTQYF
V: TRBV12-3/TRBV12-4
D: NA
J: TRBJ2-3
size: NA

DNA: TGCGCCAGCAGCCACCTGCCGGGACAGGGGATATGGGAGGACTATGGCTACACCTTC
CDR3: CASSHLPGQGIWEDYGYTF
V: TRBV4-1
D: TRBD1
J: TRBJ1-2
size: NA

DNA: TGTGCCAGCAGTTCCTGGGAAAACACTGAAGCTTTCTTT
CDR3: CASSSWENTEAFF
V: TRBV27
D: NA
J: TRBJ1-1
size: many

DNA: TGTGCCAGCACCCTACCTCGACAGGGGACTCCTAACTATGGCTACACCTTC
CDR3: CASTLPRQGTPNYGYTF
V: TRBV7-2
D: TRBD1
J: TRBJ1-2
size: NA

DNA: TGTGCCAGCAGCTTAGCGTACGATAACTATGGCTACACCTTC
CDR3: CASSLAYDNYGYTF
V: TRBV7-9
D: NA
J: TRBJ1-2
size: NA

DNA: TGCAGTGCTAGAGATTGGGGACGTACGAACACTGAAGCTTTCTTT
CDR3: CSARDWGRTNTEAFF
V: TRBV20-1
D: NA
J: TRBJ1-1
size: NA

DNA: TGTGCCAGCAGCTTGGCCATCGGGACATCAACGGTGGAGCAGTACTTC
CDR3: CASSLAIGTSTVEQYF
V: TRBV7-2
D: NA
J: TRBJ2-7
size: NA

DNA: TGTGCCATCAGTGATGGCTATGGCTACACCTTC
CDR3: CAISDGYGYTF
V: TRBV10-3
D: NA
J: TRBJ1-2
size: NA

DNA: TGTGCCAGCAGCTTGGACTGGGGTGGCTCTGAAGCTTTCTTT
CDR3: CASSLDWGGSEAFF
V: TRBV5-5
D: NA
J: TRBJ1-1
size: few

DNA: TGTGCCAGCAGTTACGGACGACCCAGCTCCTACGAGCAGTACTTC
CDR3: CASSYGRPSSYEQYF
V: TRBV6-2/TRBV6-3
D: NA
J: TRBJ2-7
size: few

DNA: TGTGCCAGCAGCCCCCCGGGACAGGGGGTAGATACGCAGTATTTT
CDR3: CASSPPGQGVDTQYF
V: TRBV9
D: TRBD1
J: TRBJ2-3
size: few

DNA: TGCAGCGTTCGTGATGCGGATTACAATGAGCAGTTCTTC
CDR3: CSVRDADYNEQFF
V: TRBV29-1
D: NA
J: TRBJ2-1
size: NA

DNA: TGTGCCAGCAGCCTCTTTTGGGACAGGGACTACAATGAGCAGTTCTTC
CDR3: CASSLFWDRDYNEQFF
V: TRBV14
D: TRBD1
J: TRBJ2-1
size: few

DNA: TGTGCCAGCACCTACACGGGGGGGTCTGTAAGGGGCACTGAAGCTTTCTTT
CDR3: CASTYTGGSVRGTEAFF
V: TRBV6-5
D: NA
J: TRBJ1-1
size: few

DNA: TGTGCCAGCAGACCCGGCCCAGCGGGACTAGCGGGGGGCAATGAGCAGTTCTTC
CDR3: CASRPGPAGLAGGNEQFF
V: TRBV7-2
D: TRBD2
J: TRBJ2-1
size: few

DNA: TGTGCCAGCATTACAGGGAGCGGGGGCTACACCTTC
CDR3: CASITGSGGYTF
V: TRBV6-5
D: NA
J: TRBJ1-2
size: NA

DNA: TGTGCCAGCAGCGAACGGACTAGTGTCGGTGAGACCCAGTACTTC
CDR3: CASSERTSVGETQYF
V: TRBV4-2
D: TRBD2
J: TRBJ2-5
size: few

DNA: TGTGCCAGCAGCCCAAGGAGCACTGAAGCTTTCTTT
CDR3: CASSPRSTEAFF
V: TRBV6-2/TRBV6-3
D: NA
J: TRBJ1-1
size: NA

DNA: TGTGCCAGCAACAAAAACAGGGGGCGACCGTACCCGTATAATTCACCCCTCCACTTT
CDR3: CASNKNRGRPYPYNSPLHF
V: TRBV7-8
D: TRBD1
J: TRBJ1-6
size: NA

DNA: TGCGCCAGCAGCTTGGGGGGGGTTTGGAATGAGCAGTTCTTC
CDR3: CASSLGGVWNEQFF
V: TRBV5-1
D: NA
J: TRBJ2-1
size: NA

DNA: TGTGCCAGCAGCAAACCCTATACAGGGGAAGAGACCCAGTACTTC
CDR3: CASSKPYTGEETQYF
V: TRBV12-3/TRBV12-4
D: TRBD1
J: TRBJ2-5
size: NA

DNA: TGTGCCAGCAGCCGCTCGCCAATTCCCCGAGATAACACCGGGGAGCTGTTTTTT
CDR3: CASSRSPIPRDNTGELFF
V: TRBV3-1
D: NA
J: TRBJ2-2
size: NA

DNA: TGTGCCAGCAGTACAGGGGGCAGAGATACGCAGTATTTT
CDR3: CASSTGGRDTQYF
V: TRBV12-3/TRBV12-4
D: TRBD1
J: TRBJ2-3
size: many

DNA: TGTGCCAGCAGTGCGGAAGGGGGAGGAGAGACCCAGTACTTC
CDR3: CASSAEGGGETQYF
V: TRBV12-3/TRBV12-4
D: NA
J: TRBJ2-5
size: few

DNA: TGCAGCGGCCGACAGGGGGTCTATGGCTACACCTTC
CDR3: CSGRQGVYGYTF
V: TRBV29-1
D: TRBD1
J: TRBJ1-2
size: NA

DNA: TGTGCCAGTAGTCAACTAGCGGGGGGAGGCAATGAGCAGTTCTTC
CDR3: CASSQLAGGGNEQFF
V: TRBV19
D: TRBD2
J: TRBJ2-1
size: few

DNA: TGTGCCAGCACCCACCGAGCAGATACGCAGTATTTT
CDR3: CASTHRADTQYF
V: TRBV12-3/TRBV12-4
D: NA
J: TRBJ2-3
size: few

DNA: TGTGCCAGCAGCACATCACTCTGGGACATAAACACCGGGGAGCTGTTTTTT
CDR3: CASSTSLWDINTGELFF
V: TRBV9
D: NA
J: TRBJ2-2
size: NA

DNA: TGTGCCAGCAGCTCCAGGACCTATGGCTACACCTTC
CDR3: CASSSRTYGYTF
V: TRBV7-2
D: NA
J: TRBJ1-2
size: NA

DNA: TGCGCCAGCAGCCAAGAGCCCGGCGGGGGGGCCTATGAGCAGTTCTTC
CDR3: CASSQEPGGGAYEQFF
V: TRBV4-1
D: TRBD2
J: TRBJ2-1
size: NA

DNA: TGTGCCAGCAGTTACTCCGAAGAGCCAACCTTT
CDR3: CASSYSEEPTF
V: TRBV6-2/TRBV6-3
D: NA
J: TRBJ2-3
size: few

DNA: TGTGCCAGCAGTTTAATAGGGACCGGGGAGCTGTTTTTT
CDR3: CASSLIGTGELFF
V: TRBV27
D: NA
J: TRBJ2-2
size: few

DNA: TGTGCCAGCAGCTTAGGAACAGCCCGTAGAGACACTGAAGCTTTCTTT
CDR3: CASSLGTARRDTEAFF
V: TRBV7-9
D: NA
J: TRBJ1-1
size: NA

DNA: TGTGCCAGCAGCTTTAAACGGATGATGAACACTGAAGCTTTCTTT
CDR3: CASSFKRMMNTEAFF
V: TRBV7-9
D: NA
J: TRBJ1-1
size: few

DNA: TGTGCCAGCAGCTGGACAGGGGTAAAACAGCCCCAGCATTTT
CDR3: CASSWTGVKQPQHF
V: TRBV6-2/TRBV6-3
D: TRBD1
J: TRBJ1-5
size: few

DNA: TGTGCCAGCACCTTCACTAGCGGGGCTTGGGACGAGCAGTACTTC
CDR3: CASTFTSGAWDEQYF
V: TRBV6-1
D: TRBD2
J: TRBJ2-7
size: few